This T cell receptor (beta chain) was profiled in a study of shared clonotypes between healthy human individuals. Overall study results and limits: A limitation of the genetic and exposure-history diversity represented arose from few donors. It was expected that sequencing depth would affect clonotype sharing among donors.

Adults of Caucasian background living in Nashville, Tennessee made up all donors. Unsorted samples relied on 89 million or so PBMCs, which served as the source of genomic DNA. Of note for this clone: Its antigen is unidentified.

The CDR3 has 14 residues. Trimming took off 0 bases at V and 10 bases at J, with 13 bases between the two ends. The V gene's germline CDR1 is SGHVS and CDR2 FNYEAQ. TCRdb's table, derived via immunoSEQ multiplex PCR, lists solely in-frame clones and lacks some. This sample has about 490,000 clones, with 65% to 85% found just once. Sequencing was carried out using PBMCs. This chain connects TRBV7-6 to TRBJ2-1, with D possibly being TRBD2 (5 bases). The origin of this receptor is a woman aged 40 to 55 in good health. Some clones in this sample may be carry-over from other donors' samples. CDR3 protein: CASSLAGPSGEQFF. CDR3 DNA: TGTGCCAGCAGCTTAGCAGGTCCGTCGGGGGAGCAGTTCTTC.